Shown below are 20 T cell receptor beta chains from a single sample sequenced in a study of T cells in Graves' hyperthyroidism and ophthalmopathy. Researchers took RNA transcripts and amplified the TCR beta CDR3 regions from them. The TCR CDR3 was amplified in a first-round RT-PCR using the HTBI primer set. TCRdb processed the multiplex PCR reads anew with MiXCR; each CDR3 protein has one entry. There are fewer than 650,000 distinct CDR3 sequences in the sample; around 13% occur only once, and around 5.4% lies in the top ten. Sequenced sample: blood. All receptors come from a woman aged 25 to 39 with Graves' hyperthyroidism that later progressed to Graves' ophthalmopathy.

In its sample, this clonotype was seen a few times. The chain has TRBV28 and TRBJ2-1; D ambiguous. The CDR3 loop spans 13 amino acids. The V and J ends lost 7 bases and 4 bases respectively, with 11 bases between them. The germline gives CDR1 MDHEN, CDR2 SYDVKM. Here the CDR3 reads CASNPRWYNEQFF. The CDR3 DNA reads TGTGCCAGCAATCCTAGGTGGTACAATGAGCAGTTCTTC.

The rearrangement joins TRBV2 to TRBJ2-3, with 12 bases identical to TRBD2. CDR1 and CDR2 (germline): SNHLY, FYNNEI. The V segment lost 3 bases and the J segment 0 bases; nucleotides outside the gene matches: 7. The CDR3 runs 18 residues. CDR3 nucleotides: TGTGCCAGCAGTGAGGACAGTGGGACTAGCGGGAGCACAGATACGCAGTATTTT. This encodes CASSEDSGTSGSTDTQYF.

The chain uses TRBV30 and TRBJ1-5, with unresolved D. The CDR3 runs 13 residues. CDR1 GTSNPN and CDR2 SVGIG come from the germline V gene (reference sequence). The V end was cut by 2 bases, the J end by 6 bases, with 11 bases between. The CDR3: CAWSPSRIQPQHF. The CDR3 DNA sequence: TGTGCCTGGAGTCCCTCTCGTATTCAGCCCCAGCATTTT.

The chain carries TRBV28 and TRBJ2-2, with TRBD1 matching over 8 bases. The germline V gene encodes CDR1 MDHEN and CDR2 SYDVKM. Trimming removed 6 bases from V and 3 bases from J; junction bases left unmatched: 3. The CDR3 length is 14 residues. The DNA of the CDR3 is TGTGCCAGCAGGACAGGGGCCTACACCGGGGAGCTGTTTTTT. This gives the protein CASRTGAYTGELFF.

This clonotype was counted at least ten times. The chain uses TRBV6-1 and TRBJ2-1; no firm D call. Trimming removed 6 bases from V and 9 bases from J, with 15 bases in between. Germline CDR1 is MNHNS and CDR2 is SASEGT. The CDR3 spans 13 residues. The CDR3 DNA is TGTGCCAGCAGGAGCGAGGTCTCCCGTGAGCAGTTCTTC. Translating it yields CASRSEVSREQFF.

This clonotype has ten or more counts. V usage is TRBV29-1 and J usage is TRBJ1-1, with TRBD1 matching over 7 bases. The CDR3 is 13 residues long. V was pared by 1 base and J by 8 bases, with 7 bases of the junction left unmatched. The germline gives CDR1 SQVTM, CDR2 ANQGSEA. The CDR3 DNA is TGCAGCGTTGAAGCCGCCGGGACAGTAGAAGCTTTCTTT. Encoded protein: CSVEAAGTVEAFF.

This clonotype appeared many times. The chain uses TRBV27 and TRBJ2-1; D could derive from TRBD1 or TRBD2 (5 bases each). This CDR3 spans 14 amino acids. Germline V lookup: CDR1 MNHEY, CDR2 SMNVEV (reference sequence). Deletions cut 2 bases from V and 9 bases from J, with 14 bases between. In DNA form, the CDR3 reads TGTGCCAGCAGTTTAACTACAGGAGGTGGTGAGCAGTTCTTC. Translation gives CASSLTTGGGEQFF.

This clonotype was detected many times. The gene calls are TRBV20-1 and TRBJ1-4; the D is unclear. This CDR3 contains 13 residues. The germline gives CDR1 DFQATT, CDR2 SNEGSKA (reference sequence). Trimming shortened V by 3 bases and J by 4 bases, and 9 bases separated the two germline ends. The CDR3 spells CSASGEYNEKLFF. In DNA form, the CDR3 reads TGCAGTGCTAGTGGCGAGTATAATGAAAAACTGTTTTTT.

Note on this clonotype: A single base separates this from a much larger clone, so it may be a read error. The chain has TRBV5-1 and TRBJ1-1, with unresolved D. Looked up from germline, CDR1 is SGHRS and CDR2 is YFSETQ. This CDR3 region has 14 residues. CDR3 loop: CASSGGPGETEAVF. The CDR3 nucleotides read TGCGCCAGCAGCGGTGGGCCCGGGGAGACTGAAGCTGTCTTT.

This clonotype showed up many times. This chain joins TRBV6-2 or TRBV6-3 and TRBJ1-1; D not certain. This CDR3 contains 13 residues. Germline V gene lookup returns CDR1 MNHEY and CDR2 SVGEGT. Trimming took 6 bases from V and 0 from J, leaving 8 bases between them. CDR3 protein: CASRHLMNTEAFF. CDR3 sequence (DNA): TGTGCCAGCAGACACCTAATGAACACTGAAGCTTTCTTT.

This clonotype has more than one count but fewer than ten. The chain has TRBV27 and TRBJ2-3, with D maybe TRBD2 (6 bases). The length of the CDR3 is 14 residues. Trimming took 1 base from V and 2 from J, leaving 7 bases between them. Germline assignment: CDR1 MNHEY and CDR2 SMNVEV (reference sequence). The CDR3 protein is CASSLLAVTDTQYF. CDR3 DNA: TGTGCCAGCAGTTTATTAGCGGTCACAGATACGCAGTATTTT.

This clonotype was recorded many times. V usage is TRBV10-2 and J usage is TRBJ2-7; 7 positions match TRBD1. The CDR3 has 16 amino acids. The germline V gene has CDR1 WSHSY and CDR2 SAAADI. The V gene end was trimmed by 10 bases and the J gene end by 7 bases; junction bases not matched to a gene: 22. The CDR3 nucleotides are TGCGCCACACGAACCCTACAGGGGTCGGACTCGGGTGAGCAGTACTTC. Translation gives CATRTLQGSDSGEQYF.

To note about this clonotype: A much larger clone differs from this one at a single base, so this may be a read error. The DNA is omitted, as the CDR3 cannot be located on it reliably, and the CDR3 follows TCRdb's listing. V usage is TRBV7-2 and J usage is TRBJ2-1; TRBD2 reflects the table's D call only, with no check against the DNA. CDR1 is SGHTA, CDR2 FQGNSA, per germline. A total of 17 residues make up the CDR3, ends included. The chain's CDR3 is CASSLFGSGSGYNEQLF.

The rearrangement uses TRBV5-8 and TRBJ2-3; maybe TRBD1 (6 bases). Germline V lookup: CDR1 SGHTS, CDR2 YDEGEE. CDR3 length: 14 amino acids. V was clipped by 7 bases and J by 1 base, with 13 bases between them. The CDR3 region has the DNA TGTGCCAGCTCCTGGGGGCGGGGCACAGATACGCAGTATTTT. It translates to CASSWGRGTDTQYF.

This clonotype appeared many times. The chain employs TRBV6-1 and TRBJ1-6, with TRBD1 matching 9 bases. The germline gives CDR1 MNHNS, CDR2 SASEGT. The length of the CDR3 is 17 residues. With V trimmed by 7 bases and J by 6 bases, 13 bases remained unmatched. The CDR3 coding sequence is TGTGCCAGCACCCAGGGACAGGGCCCGACAAGTAATTCACCCCTCCACTTT. Protein product: CASTQGQGPTSNSPLHF.

This clonotype showed up many times. The chain links TRBV6-1 to TRBJ1-1, with D tentatively TRBD1 (5 bases). The CDR3 sequence is 18 residues long. The V gene lost 5 bases and the J gene lost 0 bases, with 22 bases spanning the gap. Germline V gives CDR1 MNHNS, CDR2 SASEGT. For the CDR3, the DNA is TGTGCCAGCAGTCTGCGGGGGGTTGGAGGGCTGATGAACACTGAAGCTTTCTTT. This sequence encodes CASSLRGVGGLMNTEAFF.

Note on this clonotype: A much larger clone lies one base from this, so it may be a read error. Here the CDR3 omits its conserved ending phenylalanine or tryptophan, so a read error is the likely source. The chain employs TRBV11-3 and TRBJ2-1; TRBD1 aligns across 7 bases. The germline V gene has CDR1 SGHNT and CDR2 YENEEA. V trimming: 3 bases; J trimming: 0 bases; junction bases outside the gene matches: 5. CDR3 length: 16 residues. The CDR3 nucleotides read TGTGCCAGCAGCTTTGACCGGGACAGCTCCTACAATGAGCAGTTCTCC. Its protein is CASSFDRDSSYNEQFS.

This clonotype was counted between two and nine times. The rearrangement joins TRBV9 to TRBJ2-3; D possibly matches TRBD1 or TRBD2 (6 bases each). CDR1 and CDR2 (germline): SGDLS, YYNGEE. This CDR3 has 15 amino acids. Trimming stripped 4 bases from V and 0 bases from J, with 12 bases between. As DNA, the CDR3 is TGTGCCAGCAGCAGAACAGGGACTAGCACAGATACGCAGTATTTT. It codes for CASSRTGTSTDTQYF.

This clonotype has more than one count but fewer than ten. The rearrangement joins TRBV19 to TRBJ2-1; TRBD1 matches 10 bases. Germline V gene lookup returns CDR1 LNHDA and CDR2 SQIVND (reference sequence). Losses at the gene ends were 7 bases for V and 2 bases for J; bases not matched to a gene: 2. The CDR3 is 14 amino acids. CDR3 sequence: CASMTGGTYNEQFF. The CDR3 DNA sequence: TGTGCCAGTATGACAGGGGGCACCTACAATGAGCAGTTCTTC.

This chain uses TRBV19 with TRBJ2-7, with 7 bases that match TRBD1. Germline CDR1 LNHDA, CDR2 SQIVND (reference sequence). The CDR3 has 14 amino acids. Trimming at V came to 5 bases and at J to 2 bases, leaving 6 bases not matched to a gene. The CDR3 is CASSRQGRTYEQYF. CDR3 DNA sequence: TGTGCCAGTAGTCGACAGGGAAGAACCTACGAGCAGTACTTC.